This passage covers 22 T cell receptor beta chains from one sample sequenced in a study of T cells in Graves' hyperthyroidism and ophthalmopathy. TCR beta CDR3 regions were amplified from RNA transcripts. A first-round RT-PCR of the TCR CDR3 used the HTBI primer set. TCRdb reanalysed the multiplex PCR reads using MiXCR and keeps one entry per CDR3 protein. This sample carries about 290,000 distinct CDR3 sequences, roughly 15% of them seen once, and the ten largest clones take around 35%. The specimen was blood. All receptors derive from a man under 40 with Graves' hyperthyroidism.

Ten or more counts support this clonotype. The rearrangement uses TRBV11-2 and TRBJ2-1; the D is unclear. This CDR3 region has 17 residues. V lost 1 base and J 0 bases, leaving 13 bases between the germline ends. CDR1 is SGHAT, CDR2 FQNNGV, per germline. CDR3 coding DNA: TGTGCCAGCAGCTTAGTTTACGGCCCCAGCTCCTACAATGAGCAGTTCTTC. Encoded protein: CASSLVYGPSSYNEQFF. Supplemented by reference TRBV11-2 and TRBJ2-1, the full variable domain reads EAGVAQSPRYKIIEKRQSVAFWCNPISGHATLYWYQQILGQGPKLLIQFQNNGVVDDSQLPKDRFSAERLKGVDSTLKIQPAKLEDSAVYLCASSLVYGPSSYNEQFFGPGTRLTVL.

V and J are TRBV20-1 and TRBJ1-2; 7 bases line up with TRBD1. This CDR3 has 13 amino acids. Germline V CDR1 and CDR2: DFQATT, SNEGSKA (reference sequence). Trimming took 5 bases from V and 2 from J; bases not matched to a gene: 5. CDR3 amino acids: CSAVLQGNYGYTF. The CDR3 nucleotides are TGCAGTGCTGTCCTACAGGGGAACTATGGCTACACCTTC.

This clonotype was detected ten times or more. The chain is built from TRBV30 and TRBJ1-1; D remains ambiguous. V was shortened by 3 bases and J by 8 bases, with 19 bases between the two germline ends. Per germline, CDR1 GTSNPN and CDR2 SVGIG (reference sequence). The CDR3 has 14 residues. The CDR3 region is CAWRTLGSPSEAFF. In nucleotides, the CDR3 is TGTGCCTGGAGGACCCTTGGGTCGCCATCGGAAGCTTTCTTT.

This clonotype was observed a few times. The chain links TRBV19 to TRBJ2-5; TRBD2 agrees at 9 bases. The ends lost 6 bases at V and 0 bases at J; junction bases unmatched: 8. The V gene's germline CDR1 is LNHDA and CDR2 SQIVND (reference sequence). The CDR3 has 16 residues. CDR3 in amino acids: CASSGPSGTNQETQYF. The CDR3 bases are TGTGCCAGTAGCGGACCTAGCGGGACCAACCAAGAGACCCAGTACTTC.

The CDR3 protein is CASSPRQLQETQYF. Written as DNA, the CDR3 is TGCGCCAGCAGCCCTCGACAGTTACAAGAGACCCAGTACTTC. The gene calls are TRBV5-1 and TRBJ2-5, with D possibly TRBD1 on 5 matching bases. Germline V gene sequence: CDR1 SGHRS, CDR2 YFSETQ. The CDR3 is 14 amino acids. Trimming took off 4 bases at V and 2 bases at J, with 12 bases between the two ends.

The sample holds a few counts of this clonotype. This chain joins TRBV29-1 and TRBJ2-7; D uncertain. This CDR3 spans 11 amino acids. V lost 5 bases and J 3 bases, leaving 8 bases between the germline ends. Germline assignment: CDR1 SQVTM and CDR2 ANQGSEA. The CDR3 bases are TGCAGCGTTATGAAGGGCTACGAGCAGTACTTC. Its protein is CSVMKGYEQYF.

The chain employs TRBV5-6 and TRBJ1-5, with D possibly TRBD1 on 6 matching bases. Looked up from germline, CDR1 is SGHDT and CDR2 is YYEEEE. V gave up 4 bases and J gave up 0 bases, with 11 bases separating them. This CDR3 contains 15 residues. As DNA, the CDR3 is TGTGCCAGCAGCGCAGGGGTGCATAGCAATCAGCCCCAGCATTTT. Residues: CASSAGVHSNQPQHF. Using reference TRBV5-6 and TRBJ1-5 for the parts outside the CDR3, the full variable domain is DAGVTQSPTHLIKTRGQQVTLRCSPKSGHDTVSWYQQALGQGPQFIFQYYEEEERQRGNFPDRFSGHQFPNYSSELNVNALLLGDSALYLCASSAGVHSNQPQHFGDGTRLSIL.

CDR3 region: CATRRGVNTGELFF. CDR3 sequence (DNA): TGTGCCACCCGACGGGGGGTAAACACCGGGGAGCTGTTTTTT. This chain joins TRBV19 and TRBJ2-2; 7 bases agree with TRBD2. V lost 10 bases to trimming and J lost 2 bases; unmatched junction nucleotides: 7. The CDR3 covers 14 residues. The germline V gene has CDR1 LNHDA and CDR2 SQIVND (reference sequence).

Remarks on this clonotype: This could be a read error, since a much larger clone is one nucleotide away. The CDR3 loop reads CASGRQGYTGELFF. The CDR3 DNA reads as TGTGCCAGCGGCCGACAGGGGTACACCGGGGAGCTGTTTTTT. J is TRBJ2-2 and V is TRBV7-3, with 8 bases lining up with TRBD1. V was pared by 8 bases and J by 3 bases, with 5 bases of the junction left unmatched. The CDR3 is made up of 14 amino acids. Germline V lookup: CDR1 SGHTA, CDR2 FQGTGA.

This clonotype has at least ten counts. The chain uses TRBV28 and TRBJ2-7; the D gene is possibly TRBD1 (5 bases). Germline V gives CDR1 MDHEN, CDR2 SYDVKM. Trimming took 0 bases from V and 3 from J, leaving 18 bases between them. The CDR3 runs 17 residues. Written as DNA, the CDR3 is TGTGCCAGCAGTTTATGGGGGCGACGCCCCGCATACTACGAGCAGTACTTC. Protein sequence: CASSLWGRRPAYYEQYF. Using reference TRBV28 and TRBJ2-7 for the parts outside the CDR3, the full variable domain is DVKVTQSSRYLVKRTGEKVFLECVQDMDHENMFWYRQDPGLGLRLIYFSYDVKMKEKGDIPEGYSVSREKKERFSLILESASTNQTSMYLCASSLWGRRPAYYEQYFGPGTRLTVT.

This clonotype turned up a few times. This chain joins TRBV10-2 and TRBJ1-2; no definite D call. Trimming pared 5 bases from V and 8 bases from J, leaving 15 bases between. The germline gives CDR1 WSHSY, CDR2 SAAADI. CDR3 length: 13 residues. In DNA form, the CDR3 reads TGCGCCAGCAGTCCCGCCCCGGGAGTAGGCTACACCTTC. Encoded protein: CASSPAPGVGYTF.

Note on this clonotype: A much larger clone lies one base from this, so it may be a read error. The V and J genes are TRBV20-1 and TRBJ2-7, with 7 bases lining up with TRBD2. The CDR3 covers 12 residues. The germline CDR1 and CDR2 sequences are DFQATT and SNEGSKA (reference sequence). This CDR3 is CSARGGSYGQYF. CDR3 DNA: TGCAGTGCTAGGGGAGGGTCCTACGGGCAGTACTTC.

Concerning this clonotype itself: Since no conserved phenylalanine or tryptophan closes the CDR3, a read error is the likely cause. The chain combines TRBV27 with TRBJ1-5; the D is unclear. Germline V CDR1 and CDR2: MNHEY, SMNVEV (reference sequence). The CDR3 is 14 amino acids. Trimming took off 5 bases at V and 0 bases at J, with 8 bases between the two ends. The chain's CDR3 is CASSPPGSNQPQHY. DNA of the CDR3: TGTGCCAGCAGTCCGCCAGGTAGCAATCAGCCCCAGCATTAT.

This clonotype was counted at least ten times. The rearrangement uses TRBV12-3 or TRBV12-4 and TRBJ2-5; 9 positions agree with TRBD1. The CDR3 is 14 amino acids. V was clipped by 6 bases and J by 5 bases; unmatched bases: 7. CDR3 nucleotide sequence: TGTGCCAGCAGCCGGGACAGGGTTTCGGAGACCCAGTACTTC. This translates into CASSRDRVSETQYF.

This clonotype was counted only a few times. CDR3 amino acids: CASSVAGQGAGTEAFF. The CDR3 region has the DNA TGTGCCAGCAGCGTAGCCGGGCAGGGGGCCGGGACTGAAGCTTTCTTT. The chain combines TRBV9 with TRBJ1-1; TRBD1 aligns across 8 bases. In germline, CDR1 is SGDLS, CDR2 YYNGEE. The CDR3 is 16 residues long. Trimming at V came to 0 bases and at J to 5 bases, leaving 9 bases not matched to a gene.

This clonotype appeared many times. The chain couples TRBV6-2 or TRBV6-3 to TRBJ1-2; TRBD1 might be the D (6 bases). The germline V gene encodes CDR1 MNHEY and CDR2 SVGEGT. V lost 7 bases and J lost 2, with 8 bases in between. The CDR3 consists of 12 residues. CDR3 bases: TGTGCCAGCACGGACAGCAACTATGGCTACACCTTC. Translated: CASTDSNYGYTF.

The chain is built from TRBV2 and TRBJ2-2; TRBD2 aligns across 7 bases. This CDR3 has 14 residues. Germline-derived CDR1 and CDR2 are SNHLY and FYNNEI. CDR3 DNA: TGTACCCCTTTCAGCGGGGACAACACCGGGGAGCTGTTTTTT. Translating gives CTPFSGDNTGELFF.

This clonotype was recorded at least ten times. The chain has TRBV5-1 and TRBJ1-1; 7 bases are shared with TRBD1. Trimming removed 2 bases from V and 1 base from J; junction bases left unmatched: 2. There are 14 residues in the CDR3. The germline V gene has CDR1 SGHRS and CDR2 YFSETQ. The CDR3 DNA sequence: TGCGCCAGCAGCTTATACAGGGGGAACACTGAAGCTTTCTTT. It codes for CASSLYRGNTEAFF.

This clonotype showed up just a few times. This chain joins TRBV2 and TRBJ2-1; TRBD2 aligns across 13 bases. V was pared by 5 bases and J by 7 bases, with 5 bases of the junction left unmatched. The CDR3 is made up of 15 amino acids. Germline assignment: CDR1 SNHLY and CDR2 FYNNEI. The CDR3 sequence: CASSPLAGGQNEQFF. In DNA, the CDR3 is TGTGCCAGCAGTCCACTAGCGGGAGGGCAGAATGAGCAGTTCTTC.

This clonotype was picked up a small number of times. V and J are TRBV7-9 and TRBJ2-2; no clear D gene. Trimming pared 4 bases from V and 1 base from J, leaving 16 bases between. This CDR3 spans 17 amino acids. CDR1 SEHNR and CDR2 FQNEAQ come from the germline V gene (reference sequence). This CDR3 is CASSSWDWSENTGELFF. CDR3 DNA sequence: TGTGCCAGCAGCTCGTGGGATTGGTCGGAGAACACCGGGGAGCTGTTTTTT. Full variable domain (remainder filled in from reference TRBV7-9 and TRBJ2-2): DTGVSQNPRHKITKRGQNVTFRCDPISEHNRLYWYRQTLGQGPEFLTYFQNEAQLEKSRLLSDRFSAERPKGSFSTLEIQRTEQGDSAMYLCASSSWDWSENTGELFFGEGSRLTVL.

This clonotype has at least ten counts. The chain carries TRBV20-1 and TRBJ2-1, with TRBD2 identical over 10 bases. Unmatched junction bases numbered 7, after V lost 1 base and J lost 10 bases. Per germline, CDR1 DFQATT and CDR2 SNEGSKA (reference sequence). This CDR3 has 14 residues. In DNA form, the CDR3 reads TGCAGTGCTAGAGGGACTAGCGGTCTTTGGGAGCAGTTCTTC. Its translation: CSARGTSGLWEQFF.

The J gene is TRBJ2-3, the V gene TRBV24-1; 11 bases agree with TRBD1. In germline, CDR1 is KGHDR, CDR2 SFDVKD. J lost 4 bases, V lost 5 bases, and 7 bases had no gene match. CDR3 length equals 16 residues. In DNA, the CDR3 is TGTGCCACCAGTGGCGAGGGGGACAGGGGGTCAGATACGCAGTATTTT. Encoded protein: CATSGEGDRGSDTQYF.